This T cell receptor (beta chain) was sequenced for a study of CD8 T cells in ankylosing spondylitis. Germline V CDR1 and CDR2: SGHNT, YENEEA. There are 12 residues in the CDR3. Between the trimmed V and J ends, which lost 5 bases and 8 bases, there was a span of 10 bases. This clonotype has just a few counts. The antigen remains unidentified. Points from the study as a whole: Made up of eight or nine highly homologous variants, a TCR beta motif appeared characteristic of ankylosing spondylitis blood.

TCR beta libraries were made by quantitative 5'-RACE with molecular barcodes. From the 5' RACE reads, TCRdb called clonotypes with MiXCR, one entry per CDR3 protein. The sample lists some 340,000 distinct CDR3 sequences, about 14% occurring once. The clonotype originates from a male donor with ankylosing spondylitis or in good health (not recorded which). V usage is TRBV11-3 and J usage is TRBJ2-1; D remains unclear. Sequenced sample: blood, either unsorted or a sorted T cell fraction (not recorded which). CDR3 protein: CASSQNQYEQFF. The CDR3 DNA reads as TGTGCCAGCAGCCAGAACCAGTATGAGCAGTTCTTC.